The rows below give T cell receptor beta chains drawn from one sample of a study of T cell repertoires in cytomegalovirus infection. TCRdb re-called the reads with MiXCR, one entry per CDR3 protein. This sample yields about 300,000 distinct CDR3 sequences, of which roughly 9.3% are seen a single time; around 2.4% belongs to the top ten. The sequenced sample was PBMCs. These receptors came from a human donor in good health (CMV status not recorded). Some clones in this sample may be carry-over from other donors' samples. Each CDR3 is given with its conserved first and last residue. The D gene is left open where the match is weak. Rows may omit the clone size; those that give it use once, few, many or a size class.

CASSRRQGGSYNEQFF	TGTGCCAGCAGTCGGAGACAGGGAGGCTCCTACAATGAGCAGTTCTTC	TRBV2	TRBJ2-1	.	few
CASSLGGLGDTQYF	TGTGCCAGCAGTTTGGGCGGCCTCGGAGATACGCAGTATTTT	TRBV28	TRBJ2-3	.	many
CASSLGLAGTNEQFF	TGTGCCAGCAGCTTAGGGCTAGCGGGGACTAATGAGCAGTTCTTC	TRBV7-2	TRBJ2-1	TRBD2	many
CASSYSTRGAETQYF	TGTGCCAGCAGTTACTCGACTCGGGGGGCGGAGACCCAGTACTTC	TRBV6-2/TRBV6-3	TRBJ2-5	.	few
CASSFGGAETQYF	TGTGCCAGCAGCTTCGGGGGGGCCGAGACCCAGTACTTC	TRBV7-2	TRBJ2-5	TRBD2	many
CASSPPSTHEQFF	TGTGCCAGCAGTCCCCCTTCGACCCATGAGCAGTTCTTC	TRBV5-4	TRBJ2-1	.	many
CASSSGTGRVGETQYF	TGTGCCAGCAGCTCGGGGACAGGGAGGGTGGGAGAGACCCAGTACTTC	TRBV7-2	TRBJ2-5	TRBD1	many
CASTFGGSPFDTQYF	TGTGCCAGCACTTTCGGAGGTTCTCCTTTCGATACGCAGTATTTT	TRBV28	TRBJ2-3	.	.
CASSPHGTYNTGELFF	TGTGCCAGCAGCCCACATGGGACATACAACACCGGGGAGCTGTTTTTT	TRBV7-3	TRBJ2-2	.	many
CASSYVPGQGSTSTDTQYF	TGCGCCAGCAGCTACGTACCAGGACAGGGGTCAACTAGCACAGATACGCAGTATTTT	TRBV5-1	TRBJ2-3	TRBD1	many
CASSQGTGDQPQHF	TGTGCCAGCAGCCAAGGGACAGGGGACCAGCCCCAGCATTTT	TRBV3-1	TRBJ1-5	TRBD1	.
CASSPQGASDTQYF	TGTGCCAGCAGCCCACAGGGGGCCTCAGATACGCAGTATTTT	TRBV5-5	TRBJ2-3	TRBD1	many
CASSEMEGVFTEAFF	TGTGCCAGCAGTGAAATGGAGGGAGTATTCACTGAAGCTTTCTTT	TRBV25-1	TRBJ1-1	.	many
CASSSRTGIRMDTQYF	TGTGCCAGCAGCTCCCGGACAGGGATCAGGATGGATACGCAGTATTTT	TRBV7-2	TRBJ2-3	TRBD1	many
CASSLAVGGDREKLFF	TGTGCCAGCAGCTTAGCAGTCGGCGGTGATAGAGAAAAACTGTTTTTT	TRBV7-9	TRBJ1-4	.	many
CASSATGDYGYTF	TGTGCCAGCAGTGCCACAGGGGACTATGGCTACACCTTC	TRBV6-1	TRBJ1-2	TRBD1	many
CASSTELPIEAFF	TGTGCCAGTAGCACGGAACTACCGATTGAAGCTTTCTTT	TRBV19	TRBJ1-1	.	few
CASSPGGGLQETQYF	TGTGCCAGCAGCCCAGGGGGGGGTTTACAAGAGACCCAGTACTTC	TRBV7-2	TRBJ2-5	.	many
CASGPGSALMNTEAFF	TGTGCTAGTGGTCCAGGGTCCGCACTCATGAACACTGAAGCTTTCTTT	TRBV12-5	TRBJ1-1	.	many
CASSPREGDYGYTF	TGTGCCAGCTCACCACGGGAAGGGGACTATGGCTACACCTTC	TRBV18	TRBJ1-2	.	few
CASRQGPSTDTQYF	TGTGCCAGCAGACAGGGACCAAGCACAGATACGCAGTATTTT	TRBV6-6	TRBJ2-3	.	many
CASSITGTGKGYTF	TGTGCCAGCAGCATCACCGGGACAGGGAAGGGCTACACCTTC	TRBV9	TRBJ1-2	TRBD1	few
CAIRGGDTEAFF	TGTGCCATCAGGGGGGGGGACACTGAAGCTTTCTTT	TRBV10-3	TRBJ1-1	.	many
CASSLRDRGSSYEQYF	TGTGCCAGCAGCTTACGGGACAGGGGGAGCTCCTACGAGCAGTACTTC	TRBV7-9	TRBJ2-7	TRBD1	many
CSAGEVSPNEKLFF	TGCAGTGCCGGGGAGGTCTCACCTAATGAAAAACTGTTTTTT	TRBV20-1	TRBJ1-4	.	.
CASSPQGAEGYTF	TGTGCCAGCTCACCACAGGGGGCAGAAGGCTACACCTTC	TRBV18	TRBJ1-2	TRBD1	many